The 6 T cell receptor beta chains presented below share a single source sample, sequenced in a study of cytomegalovirus exposure and HLA in healthy donors. PCR was performed using 60 Vbeta and 13 Jbeta primers. Only in-frame clones appear in the TCRdb table, and some are missing; sequencing was by immunoSEQ multiplex PCR. This table has 95,000 to 150,000 clones, about 74% appearing once. Sequencing used PBMCs. The receptors shown here come from a woman aged 45 to 65 in good health and CMV-seropositive.

V and J are TRBV5-1 and TRBJ2-2; 9 nucleotides line up with TRBD1. This CDR3 spans 19 amino acids. Germline CDR1 reads SGHRS; CDR2 reads YFSETQ. V lost 4 bases, J lost 5 bases, and 18 bases stayed unmatched. CDR3 nucleotides: TGCGCCAGCAGCCTGATTCACCTCCTCCGGGACAGGGTTACCGGGGAGCTGTTTTTT. This translates into CASSLIHLLRDRVTGELFF.

The chain uses TRBV10-3 and TRBJ2-7; 13 nucleotides line up with TRBD2. The V gene's germline CDR1 is ENHRY and CDR2 SYGVKD. This CDR3 is built from 15 residues. The J segment lost 4 bases and the V segment lost 5 bases, leaving 5 bases of the junction unmatched. The CDR3 region is CAISRTSGGEYEQYF. For the CDR3, the DNA is TGTGCCATCAGTCGTACTAGCGGGGGGGAATACGAGCAGTACTTC.

This clone was counted only a few times. V usage is TRBV19 and J usage is TRBJ2-1; 9 nucleotides match TRBD2. With V trimmed by 7 bases and J by 6 bases, 7 bases remained unmatched. Per germline, CDR1 LNHDA and CDR2 SQIVND (reference sequence). The CDR3 contains 14 residues. In nucleotides, the CDR3 is TGTGCCAGTATGGGGACTAGCACCCGCAATGAGCAGTTCTTC. Protein sequence: CASMGTSTRNEQFF.

The chain uses TRBV7-9 and TRBJ1-5, with unresolved D. Trimming pared 5 bases from V and 0 bases from J, leaving 8 bases between. The CDR3 is made up of 14 amino acids. The germline CDR1 and CDR2 sequences are SEHNR and FQNEAQ (reference sequence). The CDR3 DNA reads as TGTGCCAGCAGCCCCCAGTATAGCAATCAGCCCCAGCATTTT. The encoded protein is CASSPQYSNQPQHF.

The V and J genes are TRBV5-8 and TRBJ1-2; D might be TRBD1 (6 bases). V was shortened by 1 base and J by 4 bases, with 11 bases between the two germline ends. This CDR3 spans 14 amino acids. Germline V gives CDR1 SGHTS, CDR2 YDEGEE. This CDR3 is CASSLSGRGYGYTF. In DNA, the CDR3 is TGTGCCAGCAGCTTGTCCGGCAGGGGCTATGGCTACACCTTC.

The gene calls are TRBV11-2 and TRBJ2-1; tentative D call: TRBD2 (7 bases). The CDR3 consists of 17 residues. Looked up from germline, CDR1 is SGHAT and CDR2 is FQNNGV. The V gene lost 5 bases and the J gene lost 6 bases, with 23 bases spanning the gap. The CDR3 DNA sequence: TGTGCCAGCAGCCCCCGTGGGGGGGCCATCTCCCCCAATGAGCAGTTCTTC. Residues: CASSPRGGAISPNEQFF.